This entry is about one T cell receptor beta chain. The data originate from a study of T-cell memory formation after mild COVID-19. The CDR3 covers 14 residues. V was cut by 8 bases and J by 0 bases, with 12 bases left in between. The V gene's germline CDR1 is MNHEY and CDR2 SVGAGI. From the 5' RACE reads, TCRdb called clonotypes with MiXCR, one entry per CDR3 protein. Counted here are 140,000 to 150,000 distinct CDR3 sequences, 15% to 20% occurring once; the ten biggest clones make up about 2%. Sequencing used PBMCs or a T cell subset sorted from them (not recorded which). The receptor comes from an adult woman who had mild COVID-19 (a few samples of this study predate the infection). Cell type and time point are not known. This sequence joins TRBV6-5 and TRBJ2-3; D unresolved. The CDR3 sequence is CASWSAESTDTQYF. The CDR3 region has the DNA TGTGCCAGCTGGTCTGCGGAGAGCACAGATACGCAGTATTTT.